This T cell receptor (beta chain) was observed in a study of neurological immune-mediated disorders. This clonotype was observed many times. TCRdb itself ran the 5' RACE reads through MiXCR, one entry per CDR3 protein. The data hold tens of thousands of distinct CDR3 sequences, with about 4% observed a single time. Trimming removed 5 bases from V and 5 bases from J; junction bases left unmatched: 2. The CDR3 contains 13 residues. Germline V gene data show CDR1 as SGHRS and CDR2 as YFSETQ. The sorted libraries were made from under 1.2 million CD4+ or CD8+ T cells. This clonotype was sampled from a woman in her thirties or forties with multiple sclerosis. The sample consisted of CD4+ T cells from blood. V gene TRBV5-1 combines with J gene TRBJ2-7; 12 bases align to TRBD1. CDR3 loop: CASRGTGGDEQYF. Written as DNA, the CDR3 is TGCGCCAGCAGGGGGACAGGGGGCGACGAGCAGTACTTC.